This TCR beta chain was observed in a study of blood T cells in healthy people across ages. Study findings and constraints: Researchers judged that diversity estimates from one million T cells fell short of true values.

Notes on this clonotype: Antigen: not known.

The CDR3 length is 15 residues. V shed 3 bases and J 4 bases; nucleotides not matched to a gene: 7. Germline CDR1 is DFQATT and CDR2 is SNEGSKA (reference sequence). A second PCR, run for about 7 to 11 cycles, used a sample-barcoded 5' primer plus a J-beta primer mix. The authors tagged each cDNA molecule using a template-switch adaptor with 12 random nucleotides. Every individual sample yielded 2.5 million or more paired-end reads (each containing CDR3). TCRdb processed the 5' RACE reads anew with MiXCR; each CDR3 protein has one entry. The sample contains 1.5 million to 2 million distinct CDR3 sequences, approximately 50% of which appear only once. Every participating donor contributed roughly 10 milliliters of peripheral blood through a draw.

This chain uses TRBV20-1 with TRBJ2-3, with 10 nucleotides matching TRBD2. The receptor comes from a woman in her 40s in good health. Sequenced material: blood. The CDR3 reads CSASRSGGASDTQYF. CDR3 nucleotide sequence: TGCAGTGCTAGTAGAAGCGGGGGGGCGTCAGATACGCAGTATTTT.